This TCR beta chain came from a study of cytomegalovirus exposure and HLA in healthy donors. Across the whole study: Sequencing of around 200 million T cells in an earlier analysis found 95 million to 120 million unique TCR beta sequences.

Primers: 60 Vbeta forward and 13 Jbeta reverse. Generated by immunoSEQ multiplex PCR, the TCRdb table keeps only in-frame clones and is missing some. The sample yields tens of thousands of clones, around 60% seen once. With V trimmed by 3 bases and J by 7 bases, 7 bases remained unmatched. The CDR3 is 15 residues long. The sequencing sample was made of PBMCs. The clonotype comes from a human donor in good health. The chain links TRBV23-1 to TRBJ1-4; 8 bases map to TRBD1. TRBV23-1 qualifies as an ORF whose function is uncertain. The CDR3 DNA reads TGCGCCAGCAGTCAGGCGACAGGGGCGGTTGAAAAACTGTTTTTT. Protein product: CASSQATGAVEKLFF.